Following are 22 T cell receptor beta chains from one sample sequenced in a study of blood T cell repertoires in COVID-19. Measured with immunoSEQ multiplex PCR; TCRdb has only the in-frame clones, and not every one. The data contain about 45,000 clones, approximately 83% of them singletons. The sequencing input was peripheral blood. The source is a man older than 75 in a cohort sampled during active COVID-19.

This chain connects TRBV6-5 to TRBJ2-2, with 7 positions matching TRBD1. Germline values: CDR1 MNHEY, CDR2 SVGAGI. The length of the CDR3 is 15 residues. The ends lost 6 bases at V and 0 bases at J; junction bases unmatched: 4. CDR3 DNA: TGTGCCAGCAGGGTGACAGGGACGAACACCGGGGAGCTGTTTTTT. Translating gives CASRVTGTNTGELFF.

For this clone: At the DNA level, this CDR3 is encoded by other sequences in the same sample as well. The V gene is TRBV18, the J gene TRBJ1-1; 9 bases align to TRBD1. Germline V gene data show CDR1 as KGHSH and CDR2 as LQKENI. This CDR3 is 14 amino acids long. The ends lost 3 bases at V and 1 base at J; junction bases unmatched: 0. CDR3 coding DNA: TGTGCCAGCTCACCGACAGGGGGGAACACTGAAGCTTTCTTT. Its protein is CASSPTGGNTEAFF.

The chain employs TRBV7-9 and TRBJ1-3, with D perhaps TRBD1 (5 bases). In germline, CDR1 is SEHNR, CDR2 FQNEAQ (reference sequence). The CDR3 is 14 residues long. V lost 0 bases and J 3 bases, leaving 6 bases between the germline ends. CDR3 residues: CASSLARDGNTIYF. CDR3 DNA sequence: TGTGCCAGCAGCTTAGCCAGGGATGGAAACACCATATATTTT.

The rearrangement links TRBV27 to TRBJ2-7; 10 bases map to TRBD1. The CDR3 totals 14 residues. The germline V gene has CDR1 MNHEY and CDR2 SMNVEV (reference sequence). J was trimmed by 2 bases and V by 6 bases; bases with no gene match: 4. The CDR3 sequence is CASSRQGAPYEQYF. CDR3 coding DNA: TGTGCCAGCAGCAGACAGGGGGCGCCCTACGAGCAGTACTTC.

The chain links TRBV5-1 to TRBJ1-6; 8 bases align to TRBD1. Unmatched junction bases numbered 1, after V lost 1 base and J lost 4 bases. The CDR3 contains 15 residues. The germline V gene encodes CDR1 SGHRS and CDR2 YFSETQ. CDR3 sequence reads: CASSLQGAYNSPLHF. The CDR3, as DNA: TGCGCCAGCAGCTTGCAGGGGGCTTATAATTCACCCCTCCACTTT.

This clone was found a few times. The V gene is TRBV2, the J gene TRBJ2-3; TRBD2 is a possible D gene (5 bases). The V gene lost 4 bases and the J gene lost 0 bases, with 11 bases spanning the gap. Germline assignment: CDR1 SNHLY and CDR2 FYNNEI. There are 15 residues in the CDR3. The CDR3 reads CASSVLGASTDTQYF. CDR3 nucleotides: TGTGCCAGCAGTGTACTGGGAGCTAGCACAGATACGCAGTATTTT.

V gene TRBV19 combines with J gene TRBJ2-7, with unresolved D. Germline V gives CDR1 LNHDA, CDR2 SQIVND (reference sequence). The CDR3 runs to 14 residues. The V gene lost 4 bases and the J gene lost 1 base, with 11 bases spanning the gap. The CDR3, as DNA: TGTGCCAGTAGTAGTGGAGCCAAGTCCTACGAGCAGTACTTC. Its translation is CASSSGAKSYEQYF.

The rearrangement joins TRBV18 to TRBJ2-7; 7 bases match TRBD2. V lost 3 bases, J lost 6 bases, and 11 bases stayed unmatched. Germline CDR1 and CDR2: KGHSH and LQKENI. This CDR3 is 15 amino acids long. The CDR3 here is CASSPGSGGGVEQYF. CDR3 DNA: TGTGCCAGCTCACCCGGGTCGGGGGGAGGTGTCGAGCAGTACTTC.

The chain recombines TRBV30 with TRBJ1-4; a weak D match, TRBD1 (6 bases). This CDR3 spans 16 amino acids. V was clipped by 6 bases and J by 2 bases, with 19 bases between them. Germline lookup yields CDR1 GTSNPN and CDR2 SVGIG (reference sequence). DNA of the CDR3: TGTGCCTGTATGAAGGGACACTTCGGGACTAATGAAAAACTGTTTTTT. It codes for CACMKGHFGTNEKLFF.

The chain couples TRBV28 to TRBJ2-3; 8 nucleotides line up with TRBD1. This CDR3 has 14 amino acids. Per germline, CDR1 MDHEN and CDR2 SYDVKM. V lost 8 bases, J lost 1 base, and 5 bases stayed unmatched. CDR3 in amino acids: CASSKTGGTDTQYF. The CDR3 nucleotides read TGTGCCAGCTCCAAGACAGGGGGCACAGATACGCAGTATTTT.

The chain carries TRBV7-8 and TRBJ2-6; 8 bases line up with TRBD1. CDR1 and CDR2 (germline): SGHVS, FQNEAQ. The CDR3 loop spans 16 amino acids. V was clipped by 5 bases and J by 0 bases; unmatched bases: 3. The DNA for the CDR3 is TGTGCCAGCAGCCAGCAGGGGGCCTCTGGGGCCAACGTCCTGACTTTC. Translated, it gives CASSQQGASGANVLTF.

This clone was detected once. The chain joins TRBV5-1 to TRBJ1-1; D gene uncertain. The CDR3 has 14 amino acids. The V and J ends lost 4 bases and 1 base respectively, with 11 bases between them. Germline-derived CDR1 and CDR2 are SGHRS and YFSETQ. The CDR3 sequence: CASSPGRQNTEAFF. The CDR3 DNA is TGCGCCAGCAGCCCCGGGAGGCAGAACACTGAAGCTTTCTTT.

The V and J genes are TRBV11-2 and TRBJ1-2, with D hard to call. Germline V gene data show CDR1 as SGHAT and CDR2 as FQNNGV. V shed 0 bases and J shed 5 bases, with 10 bases lying between them. This CDR3 comprises 14 residues. The CDR3 protein is CASSLDGRSYGYTF. The CDR3 DNA reads as TGTGCCAGCAGCTTAGACGGGAGAAGTTATGGCTACACCTTC.

The V call is TRBV28, the J call TRBJ1-5, with TRBD1 as a possible D gene (6 bases). The CDR3 extends over 20 amino acids. Trimming shortened V by 2 bases and J by 2 bases, and 25 bases separated the two germline ends. Germline CDR1 and CDR2: MDHEN and SYDVKM. CDR3 sequence: CASSLPLTPGHAAGNQPQHF. CDR3 bases: TGTGCCAGCAGTTTACCCCTTACCCCGGGACACGCGGCTGGCAATCAGCCCCAGCATTTT.

The CDR3 region is CATSETGKFGQPQHF. Here the CDR3 DNA reads TGTGCCACCAGTGAAACAGGTAAATTTGGTCAGCCCCAGCATTTT. The chain combines TRBV24-1 with TRBJ1-5; TRBD1 is a possible D gene (5 bases). Per the germline V gene, CDR1 is KGHDR and CDR2 is SFDVKD. Trimming cost V 4 bases and J 6 bases, with 15 bases left between them. This CDR3 has 15 residues.

The table lists this clone with a few counts. V gene TRBV9 combines with J gene TRBJ2-7, with a weak D call TRBD2 (6 bases). The CDR3 is 15 amino acids. The germline CDR1 and CDR2 sequences are SGDLS and YYNGEE. V lost 4 bases, J lost 6 bases, and 20 bases lay in between. The CDR3 nucleotides are TGTGCCAGCAGCTTAGACCCGGCGCGGGATGCCGAGCAGTACTTC. Translation gives CASSLDPARDAEQYF.

The gene calls are TRBV28 and TRBJ2-3, with D maybe TRBD1 (5 bases). V shed 3 bases and J shed 1 base, with 11 bases lying between them. The CDR3 totals 15 residues. CDR1 and CDR2 (germline): MDHEN, SYDVKM. CDR3 sequence reads: CASSLAGAGTDTQYF. CDR3 coding DNA: TGTGCCAGCAGTTTGGCTGGGGCGGGCACAGATACGCAGTATTTT. Full variable domain (rest looked up from reference TRBV28 and TRBJ2-3): DVKVTQSSRYLVKRTGEKVFLECVQDMDHENMFWYRQDPGLGLRLIYFSYDVKMKEKGDIPEGYSVSREKKERFSLILESASTNQTSMYLCASSLAGAGTDTQYFGPGTRLTVL.

The gene calls are TRBV7-2 and TRBJ1-2, with TRBD1 matching 8 bases. The CDR3 extends over 16 amino acids. Trimming at V came to 1 base and at J to 1 base, leaving 5 bases not matched to a gene. Per germline, CDR1 SGHTA and CDR2 FQGNSA. CDR3 loop: CASSLVGQGNNYGYTF. For the CDR3, the DNA is TGTGCCAGCAGCTTAGTCGGACAGGGCAATAACTATGGCTACACCTTC.

This rearrangement joins TRBV7-5 to TRBJ2-7; TRBD1 is taken as the D call from the table, unchecked against the DNA. TRBV7-5 counts as a pseudogene. The CDR3 runs to 13 residues. CDR3 protein: CARTRGAVYEQYF. CDR3 coding DNA: TGTGCCAGAACCAGGGGGGCTGTCTACGAGCAGTACTTC.

The CDR3 region is CASSLALGAPAFGYTF. The CDR3 nucleotides read TGCGCCAGCAGCTTGGCCCTAGGGGCCCCAGCGTTTGGCTACACCTTC. The chain uses TRBV5-1 and TRBJ1-2; the D gene is possibly TRBD1 (5 bases). Germline V gene lookup returns CDR1 SGHRS and CDR2 YFSETQ. Trimming took off 0 bases at V and 7 bases at J, with 19 bases between the two ends. This CDR3 is built from 16 residues.

This sequence joins TRBV27 and TRBJ1-5; TRBD1 aligns across 12 bases. Looked up from germline, CDR1 is MNHEY and CDR2 is SMNVEV (reference sequence). CDR3 size: 17 residues. With 0 bases clipped from V and 8 bases from J, the junction kept 8 bases outside the gene matches. The CDR3 nucleotides are TGTGCCAGCAGTTTATCGACTCCGGGACAGGGGGCGAAGCCCCAGCATTTT. Its translation is CASSLSTPGQGAKPQHF.

The chain has TRBV28 and TRBJ1-3, with 11 nucleotides matching TRBD1. Per germline, CDR1 MDHEN and CDR2 SYDVKM. J gave up 4 bases and V 8 bases, and 4 bases lay outside the gene matches. The CDR3 has 14 residues. CDR3 in amino acids: CASGGQGAGNTIYF. The CDR3 coding sequence is TGTGCCAGCGGCGGACAGGGGGCCGGAAACACCATATATTTT.